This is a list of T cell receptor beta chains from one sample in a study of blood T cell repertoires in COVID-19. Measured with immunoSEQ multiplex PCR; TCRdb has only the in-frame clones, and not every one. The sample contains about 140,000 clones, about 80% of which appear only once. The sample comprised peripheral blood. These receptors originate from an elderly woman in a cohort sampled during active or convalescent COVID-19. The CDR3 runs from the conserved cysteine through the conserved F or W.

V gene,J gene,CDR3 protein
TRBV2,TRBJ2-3,CASSEAPGVVTDTQYF
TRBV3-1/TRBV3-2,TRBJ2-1,CASSLLDNFGNEQFF
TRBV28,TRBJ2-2,CATLDRGRTGELFF
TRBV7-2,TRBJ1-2,CASSLGRGGYGYTF
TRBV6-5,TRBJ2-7,CASRPGGSYEQYF
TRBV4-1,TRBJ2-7,CASSRFLAGAIYEQYF
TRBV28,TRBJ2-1,CASSPETRINNEQFF
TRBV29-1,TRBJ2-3,CSVLRGGDSPDTQYF
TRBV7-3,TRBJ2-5,CASSPNGQVQETQYF
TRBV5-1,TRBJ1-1,CASSFSGRLDTEAFF
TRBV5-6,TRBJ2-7,CASSTTPGQGFYSYEQYF
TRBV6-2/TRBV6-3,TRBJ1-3,CASSDGAGGLVSGNTIYF
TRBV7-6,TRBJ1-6,CASSLAEGSPLHF
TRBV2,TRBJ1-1,CASRAGGGLMNTEAFF
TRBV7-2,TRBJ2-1,CASSFRGGANEQFF
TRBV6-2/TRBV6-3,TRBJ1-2,CASSYSEAVNYGYTF
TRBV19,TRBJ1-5,CASSIWTGALEPQHF
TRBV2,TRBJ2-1,CASSLSGGKDNEQFF
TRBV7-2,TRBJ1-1,CASSLRFADLRAFF
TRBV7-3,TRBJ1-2,CASSLTTGEGYTF
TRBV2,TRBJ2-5,CASSDSAGEETQYF
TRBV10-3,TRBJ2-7,CATRGGGEDEQYF
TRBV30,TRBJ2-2,CARDRGVPNTGELFF